Presented here are 20 T cell receptor beta chains from one specimen sequenced in a study of blood T cell repertoires in COVID-19. Measured with immunoSEQ multiplex PCR; TCRdb has only the in-frame clones, and not every one. Here the sample spans around 480,000 clones, approximately 88% being singletons. The material sequenced was peripheral blood. Receptors originate from a woman in her forties or fifties with COVID-19, enrolled during active disease.

The CDR3 region is CASSLPWTGRNSPLHF. DNA of the CDR3: TGCGCCAGCAGCCTTCCCTGGACAGGCCGGAATTCACCCCTCCACTTT. The rearrangement joins TRBV4-1 to TRBJ1-6; 7 bases are shared with TRBD1. This CDR3 contains 16 residues. CDR1 is MGHRA, CDR2 YSYEKL, per germline. Unmatched junction bases numbered 10, after V lost 4 bases and J lost 7 bases.

The chain joins TRBV6-5 to TRBJ1-2, with 11 bases lining up with TRBD1. This CDR3 has 15 residues. The J segment lost 8 bases and the V segment lost 8 bases, leaving 13 bases of the junction unmatched. Germline lookup yields CDR1 MNHEY and CDR2 SVGAGI. The CDR3 here is CASLHRQGTGGGYTF. CDR3 sequence (DNA): TGTGCCAGCCTACACCGTCAGGGGACAGGGGGAGGCTACACCTTC.

This chain uses TRBV11-1 with TRBJ1-1; maybe TRBD1 (5 bases). Germline CDR1 and CDR2: SGHAT and FQDESV (reference sequence). V was clipped by 4 bases and J by 3 bases, with 9 bases between them. This CDR3 has 13 amino acids. The CDR3 DNA is TGTGCCAGCAGCTCAAGCAGGGACACTGAAGCTTTCTTT. It specifies CASSSSRDTEAFF.

The chain has TRBV12-3 or TRBV12-4 and TRBJ2-7; 7 nucleotides align to TRBD1. J was trimmed by 9 bases and V by 6 bases; bases with no gene match: 11. The CDR3 consists of 13 residues. The CDR3 reads CASRPGQTTRQYF. The CDR3 nucleotides are TGTGCCAGCAGACCGGGACAGACTACGAGGCAGTACTTC.

The chain is built from TRBV11-2 and TRBJ1-1, with 7 nucleotides matching TRBD1. With V trimmed by 6 bases and J by 4 bases, 5 bases remained unmatched. Looked up from germline, CDR1 is SGHAT and CDR2 is FQNNGV. This CDR3 is 13 amino acids long. The CDR3 protein is CASSPGGFTEAFF. For the CDR3, the DNA is TGTGCCAGCAGTCCAGGGGGGTTCACTGAAGCTTTCTTT. Filled out from reference TRBV11-2 and TRBJ1-1, the complete variable domain reads EAGVAQSPRYKIIEKRQSVAFWCNPISGHATLYWYQQILGQGPKLLIQFQNNGVVDDSQLPKDRFSAERLKGVDSTLKIQPAKLEDSAVYLCASSPGGFTEAFFGQGTRLTVV.

This chain links TRBV7-2 with TRBJ2-5, with D maybe TRBD1 (5 bases). The CDR3 covers 13 residues. V was cut by 2 bases and J by 4 bases, with 8 bases left in between. Germline-derived CDR1 and CDR2 are SGHTA and FQGNSA. CDR3: CASSLLGRETQYF. CDR3 bases: TGTGCCAGCAGCTTACTGGGGCGAGAGACCCAGTACTTC. Full variable domain (outside the CDR3, taken from reference TRBV7-2 and TRBJ2-5): GAGVSQSPSNKVTEKGKDVELRCDPISGHTALYWYRQSLGQGLEFLIYFQGNSAPDKSGLPSDRFSAERTGGSVSTLTIQRTQQEDSAVYLCASSLLGRETQYFGPGTRLLVL.

This CDR3 reads CASSIVGTPNSGNTIYF. The CDR3 DNA reads as TGTGCCAGTAGTATAGTCGGGACACCGAACTCTGGAAACACCATATATTTT. This rearrangement joins TRBV19 to TRBJ1-3; D might be TRBD1 (6 bases). Germline V gene lookup returns CDR1 LNHDA and CDR2 SQIVND (reference sequence). V lost 1 base and J 0 bases, leaving 13 bases between the germline ends. The CDR3 is 17 amino acids. The full variable domain, in which reference TRBV19 and TRBJ1-3 provide the parts outside the CDR3, is DGGITQSPKYLFRKEGQNVTLSCEQNLNHDAMYWYRQDPGQGLRLIYYSQIVNDFQKGDIAEGYSVSREKKESFPLTVTSAQKNPTAFYLCASSIVGTPNSGNTIYFGEGSWLTVV.

The sample holds one count of this clone. The rearrangement uses TRBV13 and TRBJ2-7, with D perhaps TRBD2 (6 bases). Germline V gene lookup returns CDR1 PRHDT and CDR2 FYEKMQ (reference sequence). Trimming cost V 2 bases and J 4 bases, with 18 bases left between them. The CDR3 runs 16 residues. This CDR3 reads CASSLSGDLPRYEQYF. The CDR3 bases are TGTGCCAGCAGCTTATCGGGGGATTTACCAAGGTACGAGCAGTACTTC.

V is TRBV6-1 and J is TRBJ1-4; TRBD1 agrees at 7 bases. Germline-derived CDR1 and CDR2 are MNHNS and SASEGT. J gave up 8 bases and V 6 bases, and 6 bases lay outside the gene matches. The CDR3 extends over 13 amino acids. The CDR3 loop is CASRGGGNEKLFF. The CDR3 DNA reads TGTGCCAGCAGAGGGGGCGGAAACGAAAAACTGTTTTTT.

The chain is built from TRBV6-5 and TRBJ1-6; 7 bases align to TRBD1. Trimming cost V 7 bases and J 6 bases; bases outside gene matches: 6. Germline CDR1 and CDR2: MNHEY and SVGAGI. The CDR3 has 14 amino acids. The CDR3 sequence: CASTLGQFNSPLHF. In DNA form, the CDR3 reads TGTGCCAGCACCTTGGGACAGTTTAATTCACCCCTCCACTTT.

The V and J genes are TRBV18 and TRBJ2-1; the match to TRBD1 covers 10 bases. With 0 bases clipped from V and 7 bases from J, the junction kept 6 bases outside the gene matches. Germline CDR1 reads KGHSH; CDR2 reads LQKENI. The CDR3 covers 16 residues. CDR3 region: CASSPPVWDRGNEQFF. The CDR3, as DNA: TGTGCCAGCTCACCACCGGTCTGGGACAGGGGTAATGAGCAGTTCTTC.

V is TRBV7-2 and J is TRBJ1-5; D is possibly TRBD1 (5 bases). The CDR3 runs to 15 residues. Trimming pared 4 bases from V and 7 bases from J, leaving 17 bases between. Germline assignment: CDR1 SGHTA and CDR2 FQGNSA. The CDR3 DNA reads as TGTGCCAGCAGCTCTTCGGGACTTAGGGTGCAGCCCCAGCATTTT. Translating gives CASSSSGLRVQPQHF.

This chain uses TRBV4-1 with TRBJ2-7; 8 bases are a match to TRBD1. Germline assignment: CDR1 MGHRA and CDR2 YSYEKL. The CDR3 spans 15 residues. The V gene end was trimmed by 0 bases and the J gene end by 3 bases; junction bases not matched to a gene: 4. The CDR3 DNA sequence: TGCGCCAGCAGCCAAGAGCAGGGGGCGTTCTACGAGCAGTACTTC. It translates to CASSQEQGAFYEQYF.

This sequence joins TRBV6-1 and TRBJ1-5, with no clear D. This CDR3 spans 15 amino acids. Trimming removed 3 bases from V and 0 bases from J, with 9 bases in between. Germline values: CDR1 MNHNS, CDR2 SASEGT. CDR3 region: CASSEVRYSNQPQHF. The CDR3 DNA reads TGTGCCAGCAGTGAGGTGCGATATAGCAATCAGCCCCAGCATTTT.

This clone was detected a few times. The V gene is TRBV5-4, the J gene TRBJ2-7; 8 bases map to TRBD1. The germline V gene encodes CDR1 SGHNT and CDR2 YYREEE (reference sequence). V was pared by 0 bases and J by 6 bases, with 8 bases of the junction left unmatched. The CDR3 totals 15 residues. CDR3 sequence reads: CASSLGGQGWGEQYF. The DNA of the CDR3 is TGTGCCAGCAGCTTGGGTGGACAGGGATGGGGCGAGCAGTACTTC.

CDR3 sequence: CASSQTRQGPRFF. The CDR3 DNA reads TGTGCCAGCAGTCAGACCCGACAGGGGCCCCGGTTCTTC. The chain couples TRBV2 to TRBJ2-1; 8 bases are shared with TRBD1. Per germline, CDR1 SNHLY and CDR2 FYNNEI. The CDR3 is made up of 13 amino acids. Trimming at V came to 5 bases and at J to 15 bases, leaving 12 bases not matched to a gene.

The chain is built from TRBV18 and TRBJ2-3; 9 bases fit TRBD2. V was clipped by 4 bases and J by 0 bases; unmatched bases: 5. Germline CDR1 reads KGHSH; CDR2 reads LQKENI. CDR3 length: 16 residues. The CDR3 region is CASSLSGGLSTDTQYF. CDR3 sequence (DNA): TGTGCCAGCTCACTTAGCGGGGGCCTGAGCACAGATACGCAGTATTTT.

This chain joins TRBV10-3 and TRBJ2-2; no firm D call. Germline V gene sequence: CDR1 ENHRY, CDR2 SYGVKD. The CDR3 is made up of 12 amino acids. V was clipped by 7 bases and J by 2 bases, with 5 bases between them. Here the CDR3 reads CAINRNTGELFF. For the CDR3, the DNA is TGTGCCATCAATAGAAACACCGGGGAGCTGTTTTTT.

This clone was detected once. The chain has TRBV3-1 (or the pseudogene TRBV3-2) and TRBJ2-7; TRBD2 matches 12 bases. The V segment lost 4 bases and the J segment 4 bases; nucleotides outside the gene matches: 2. Per germline, CDR1 LGHDT and CDR2 YNNKEL (reference sequence). The CDR3 is 14 residues long. CDR3 coding DNA: TGTGCCAGCAGCCCTGGACTAGCGGGGTACGAGCAGTACTTC. Its translation is CASSPGLAGYEQYF.

The table lists this clone with a count of one. The V and J genes are TRBV2 and TRBJ1-2; D is unresolved. With 8 bases removed from V and 4 bases from J, the gap between germline ends came to 14 bases. CDR1 SNHLY and CDR2 FYNNEI come from the germline V gene. CDR3 length equals 13 residues. CDR3: CASSEASPYGYTF. For the CDR3, the DNA is TGTGCCAGCTCTGAGGCCTCTCCCTATGGCTACACCTTC.